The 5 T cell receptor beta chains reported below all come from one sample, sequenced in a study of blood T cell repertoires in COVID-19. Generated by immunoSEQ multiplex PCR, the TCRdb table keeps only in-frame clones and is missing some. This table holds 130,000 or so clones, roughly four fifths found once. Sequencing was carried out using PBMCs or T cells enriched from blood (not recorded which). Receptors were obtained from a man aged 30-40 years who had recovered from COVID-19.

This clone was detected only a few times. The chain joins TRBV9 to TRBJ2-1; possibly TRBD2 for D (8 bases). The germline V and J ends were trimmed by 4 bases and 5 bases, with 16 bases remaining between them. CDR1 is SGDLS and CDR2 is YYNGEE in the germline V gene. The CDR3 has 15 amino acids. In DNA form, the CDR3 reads TGTGCCAGCAGCCCAAGGGGGCGGGAGGACAATGAGCAGTTCTTC. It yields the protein CASSPRGREDNEQFF. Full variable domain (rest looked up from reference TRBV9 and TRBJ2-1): DSGVTQTPKHLITATGQRVTLRCSPRSGDLSVYWYQQSLDQGLQFLIQYYNGEERAKGNILERFSAQQFPDLHSELNLSSLELGDSALYFCASSPRGREDNEQFFGPGTRLTVL.

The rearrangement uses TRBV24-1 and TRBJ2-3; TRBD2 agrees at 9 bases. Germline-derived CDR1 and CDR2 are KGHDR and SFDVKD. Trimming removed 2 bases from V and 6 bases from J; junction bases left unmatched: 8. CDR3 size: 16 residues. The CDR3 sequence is CATSDSGGRAMDTQYF. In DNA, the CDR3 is TGTGCCACCAGTGATTCCGGCGGGAGGGCCATGGATACGCAGTATTTT.

CDR3 sequence reads: CASSFRWGGADEKLFF. As DNA, the CDR3 is TGTGCCAGCAGCTTTAGATGGGGGGGCGCGGATGAAAAACTGTTTTTT. The rearrangement joins TRBV11-2 to TRBJ1-4; D is possibly TRBD1 (6 bases). This CDR3 contains 16 residues. V lost 3 bases to trimming and J lost 6 bases, with 17 bases between them. Germline V gives CDR1 SGHAT, CDR2 FQNNGV.

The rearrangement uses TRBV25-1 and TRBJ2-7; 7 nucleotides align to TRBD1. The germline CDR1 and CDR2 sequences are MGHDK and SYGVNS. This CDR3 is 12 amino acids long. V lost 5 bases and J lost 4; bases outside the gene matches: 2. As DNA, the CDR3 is TGTGCCAGCAGTTGGGGACAGTACGAGCAGTACTTC. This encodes CASSWGQYEQYF.

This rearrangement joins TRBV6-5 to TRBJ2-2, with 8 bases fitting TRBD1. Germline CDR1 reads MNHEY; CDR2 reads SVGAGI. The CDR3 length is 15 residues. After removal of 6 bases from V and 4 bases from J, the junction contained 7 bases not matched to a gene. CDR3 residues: CASRGRTGITGELFF. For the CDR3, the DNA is TGTGCCAGCAGGGGGAGGACAGGGATCACCGGGGAGCTGTTTTTT.